A single sample gave rise to the 22 T cell receptor beta chains below, sequenced in a study of spatial heterogeneity in lung cancer. The sample's time point: blood at routine non-recurrence follow-up after resection. Unsorted whole RNA of tumor, nontumor lung or frozen PBMC was sequenced. One entry per CDR3 protein results from TCRdb running MiXCR on the 5' RACE reads. The repertoire holds about 120,000 distinct CDR3 sequences, with roughly an eighth as singletons. Here the sequenced sample was PBMCs, taken at follow-up. The receptor source for this set is a male donor with early-stage non-small cell lung cancer.

This clonotype showed up just a few times. The chain is built from TRBV9 and TRBJ1-2, with no clear D. Between the trimmed V and J ends, which lost 0 bases and 3 bases, there was a span of 6 bases. CDR3 length: 13 amino acids. Germline CDR1 reads SGDLS; CDR2 reads YYNGEE. The CDR3 nucleotides are TGTGCCAGCAGCGTAGTGACCGACTATGGCTACACCTTC. This sequence encodes CASSVVTDYGYTF.

This clonotype was seen many times. V gene TRBV7-2 combines with J gene TRBJ2-1; 8 nucleotides line up with TRBD2. CDR1 is SGHTA, CDR2 FQGNSA, per germline. The CDR3 has 15 amino acids. Trimming took 0 bases from V and 5 from J; bases not matched to a gene: 3. The CDR3: CASSLAGGAHNEQFF. CDR3 in DNA: TGTGCCAGCAGCTTAGCCGGGGGGGCCCACAATGAGCAGTTCTTC.

This clonotype was seen a handful of times. This chain connects TRBV27 to TRBJ2-5; 10 bases are a match to TRBD1. The V and J ends lost 4 bases and 3 bases, in that order; junction bases with no gene match: 8. This CDR3 has 16 amino acids. Germline V gene sequence: CDR1 MNHEY, CDR2 SMNVEV (reference sequence). CDR3 nucleotides: TGTGCCAGCAGTTCCCATGCGACAGGGGGCAAAGAGACCCAGTACTTC. It codes for CASSSHATGGKETQYF.

This chain links TRBV12-3 or TRBV12-4 with TRBJ1-1, with D unclear. There are 13 residues in the CDR3. Trimming took 10 bases from V and 1 from J, leaving 13 bases between them. CDR3 DNA sequence: TGTGCCAACTCTCAGTCGAGGAACACTGAAGCTTTCTTT. Its protein is CANSQSRNTEAFF.

In this sample, this clonotype turned up many times. The V call is TRBV28, the J call TRBJ1-6; unclear D gene. The germline gives CDR1 MDHEN, CDR2 SYDVKM. Trimming shortened V by 3 bases and J by 4 bases, and 4 bases separated the two germline ends. The CDR3 is made up of 13 amino acids. The CDR3 nucleotides are TGTGCCAGCAGTTTGGATTATAATTCACCCCTCCACTTT. Protein sequence: CASSLDYNSPLHF.

The CDR3 is CASSYVGWQFF. The CDR3 bases are TGTGCCAGCAGTTACGTCGGGTGGCAGTTCTTC. The J gene is TRBJ2-1, the V gene TRBV6-2 or TRBV6-3; D not certain. There are 11 residues in the CDR3. The germline gives CDR1 MNHEY, CDR2 SVGEGT. V was shortened by 2 bases and J by 12 bases, with 8 bases between the two germline ends.

This clonotype was recorded many times. This rearrangement joins TRBV7-2 to TRBJ1-1; 9 positions agree with TRBD1. Germline V gene sequence: CDR1 SGHTA, CDR2 FQGNSA. The J segment lost 0 bases and the V segment lost 5 bases, leaving 7 bases of the junction unmatched. This CDR3 has 16 residues. CDR3 amino acids: CASSTRTGAMNTEAFF. Here the CDR3 DNA reads TGTGCCAGCAGCACCCGGACAGGGGCCATGAACACTGAAGCTTTCTTT.

This clonotype was counted only a few times. V and J are TRBV5-4 and TRBJ2-6; a possible D gene is TRBD2 (6 bases). This CDR3 contains 17 residues. Trimming removed 3 bases at V and 4 bases at J, with 17 bases between. Germline loops: CDR1 SGHNT, CDR2 YYREEE (reference sequence). The CDR3 nucleotides read TGTGCCAGCAGCTACGGGGGTCGTCCCGCCGGGGCCAACGTCCTGACTTTC. As protein: CASSYGGRPAGANVLTF.

The chain is built from TRBV9 and TRBJ2-2, with a tentative D call TRBD1 (6 bases). The CDR3 runs to 17 residues. In germline, CDR1 is SGDLS, CDR2 YYNGEE. With 1 base removed from V and 0 bases from J, the gap between germline ends came to 13 bases. CDR3 in amino acids: CASSVRGDTSNTGELFF. The CDR3 DNA sequence: TGTGCCAGCAGCGTACGAGGGGACACCTCGAACACCGGGGAGCTGTTTTTT.

This clonotype came up a few times. The V and J genes are TRBV11-1 and TRBJ2-7; 8 bases line up with TRBD1. From germline, CDR1 is SGHAT and CDR2 FQDESV (reference sequence). Unmatched junction bases numbered 7, after V lost 3 bases and J lost 3 bases. This CDR3 spans 15 amino acids. CDR3 sequence: CASSLLWDRSYEQYF. The CDR3 region has the DNA TGTGCCAGCAGCTTGCTTTGGGACAGGAGCTACGAGCAGTACTTC.

The chain links TRBV5-5 to TRBJ2-1, with D possibly matching TRBD1 (6 bases). CDR1 is SGHKS, CDR2 YYEKEE, per germline (reference sequence). The CDR3 loop spans 15 amino acids. V was pared by 6 bases and J by 7 bases, with 20 bases between. The CDR3 region has the DNA TGTGCCAGCACCCTCTCGGACAGTTCCACTAATGAGCAGTTCTTC. Translated: CASTLSDSSTNEQFF.

This clonotype was detected ten times or more. The chain uses TRBV5-1 and TRBJ2-3, with unresolved D. This CDR3 contains 14 residues. V was trimmed by 4 bases and J by 3 bases, leaving 12 bases between them. CDR1 SGHRS and CDR2 YFSETQ come from the germline V gene. Written as DNA, the CDR3 is TGCGCCAGCAGCGTCAACGCTGGGACAGATACGCAGTATTTT. This sequence encodes CASSVNAGTDTQYF.

The table lists this clonotype with many counts. The chain uses TRBV6-4 and TRBJ2-1; 7 bases are shared with TRBD1. Trimming took 0 bases from V and 4 from J; bases not matched to a gene: 6. This CDR3 comprises 16 residues. Germline CDR1 is MRHNA and CDR2 is SNTAGT. CDR3 DNA sequence: TGTGCCAGCAGTGACTCCGAGACAGGGCGTTACAATGAGCAGTTCTTC. Translated, it gives CASSDSETGRYNEQFF.

Ten or more counts support this clonotype. CDR3 sequence reads: CASSGAPSGYTF. Written as DNA, the CDR3 is TGTGCCAGCAGTGGGGCGCCGAGTGGCTACACCTTC. The chain carries TRBV6-1 and TRBJ1-2; no clear D. Trimming left V 4 bases short and J 7 bases short, with 10 bases between. Germline CDR1 MNHNS, CDR2 SASEGT. The CDR3 runs 12 residues.

This clonotype has more than one count but fewer than ten. One junction end disagrees with the germline gene, perhaps due to a read error. The rearrangement uses TRBV7-7 and TRBJ2-5, with a weak D call TRBD2 (6 bases). The CDR3 is made up of 14 amino acids. The germline V gene encodes CDR1 SSHAT and CDR2 FNYEAQ (reference sequence). The CDR3 is CASSPGLLGETQYF. DNA for the CDR3: TGTGCTAGCAGCCCGGGACTCCTGGGGGAGACCCAGTACTTC. Complete variable domain (other parts from reference TRBV7-7 and TRBJ2-5): GAGVSQSPRYKVTKRGQDVTLRCDPISSHATLYWYQQALGQGPEFLTYFNYEAQPDKSGLPSDRFSAERPEGSISTLTIQRTEQRDSAMYRCASSPGLLGETQYFGPGTRLLVL.

This clonotype was seen a handful of times. The rearrangement links TRBV6-6 to TRBJ2-7; maybe TRBD1 (6 bases). The CDR3 spans 13 residues. Germline V gene sequence: CDR1 MNHNY, CDR2 SVGAGI (reference sequence). The V end lost 7 bases, the J end lost 6 bases, and 16 bases lay between the germline ends. Written as DNA, the CDR3 is TGTGCCAGCACCCACATGGACAGTGGCGAGCAGTACTTC. Translation: CASTHMDSGEQYF.

The rearrangement uses TRBV10-3 and TRBJ2-3; 9 bases match TRBD1. The ends lost 6 bases at V and 5 bases at J; junction bases unmatched: 9. From germline, CDR1 is ENHRY and CDR2 SYGVKD. This CDR3 contains 15 residues. This CDR3 reads CAISTGTGLGDTQYF. The CDR3 DNA is TGTGCCATCAGCACCGGGACAGGGTTGGGAGATACGCAGTATTTT.

A note on this clonotype: A much more abundant neighbour one base away suggests this may be a read error. The chain couples TRBV27 to TRBJ2-2; maybe TRBD2 (6 bases). CDR1 and CDR2 from the germline V gene are MNHEY and SMNVEV (reference sequence). CDR3 size: 15 residues. The CDR3 region has the DNA TGTGTCAGCAGTCGGGCGCGGGGCGGCACCGGGGAGCTGTTTTTT. Amino acids: CVSSRARGGTGELFF.

This clonotype showed up just a few times. The V call is TRBV20-1, the J call TRBJ1-1; D is unresolved. V was clipped by 3 bases and J by 7 bases, with 15 bases between them. The CDR3 covers 13 residues. Germline assignment: CDR1 DFQATT and CDR2 SNEGSKA (reference sequence). CDR3 coding DNA: TGCAGTGCTAGCAGAACAGCGTCCAGTGAAGCTTTCTTT. Translation gives CSASRTASSEAFF.

This rearrangement joins TRBV28 to TRBJ2-5; D may be TRBD1 or TRBD2 (5 bases each). V lost 6 bases, J lost 5 bases, and 19 bases lay in between. Germline CDR1 reads MDHEN; CDR2 reads SYDVKM. This CDR3 contains 15 residues. In DNA form, the CDR3 reads TGTGCCAGCAGCTTCCCCACCGGGGCGAGTGAGACCCAGTACTTC. It yields the protein CASSFPTGASETQYF.

This clonotype turned up a few times. The CDR3 DNA reads TGTGCCAGTAGTATAGCCCGGACAGGACCAAGGAGGGGCTACACCTTC. Translating it yields CASSIARTGPRRGYTF. The gene calls are TRBV19 and TRBJ1-2, with 7 nucleotides matching TRBD1. After removal of 1 base from V and 8 bases from J, the junction contained 13 bases not matched to a gene. This CDR3 contains 16 residues. Germline CDR1 reads LNHDA; CDR2 reads SQIVND (reference sequence).

The chain employs TRBV28 and TRBJ1-5; 9 nucleotides line up with TRBD1. The CDR3 extends over 13 amino acids. V shed 6 bases, J shed 6 bases, and the junction held 3 bases outside the gene matches. The germline CDR1 and CDR2 sequences are MDHEN and SYDVKM. The CDR3 reads CASRGQGLQPQHF. The CDR3 DNA is TGTGCCAGCAGGGGACAGGGCCTTCAGCCCCAGCATTTT.